This T cell receptor beta chain was identified during a study of T-cell reconstitution after alpha-beta-depleted transplantation in children. Researchers prepared the TCRbeta library using unique molecular identifiers, the study reports. TCRdb passed the PCR reads through MiXCR, listing each CDR3 protein once. The sample shows under 140,000 distinct CDR3 sequences, approximately 10% of them seen only once. This clonotype has a count of ten or more. The sequence was obtained from a human donor who donated a stem cell graft to a child with acute lymphoblastic leukemia. Specimen: PBMCs from the stem cell graft donor, collected from the stem cell graft.

Written as DNA, the CDR3 is TGCAGTGCACAGAGGGGGAGCGGGGGCTACGAGCAGTACTTC. It yields the protein CSAQRGSGGYEQYF. The chain is built from TRBV20-1 and TRBJ2-7, with 8 bases lining up with TRBD2. The CDR3 contains 14 residues. J gave up 3 bases and V 6 bases, and 10 bases lay outside the gene matches. Germline CDR1 reads DFQATT; CDR2 reads SNEGSKA (reference sequence).